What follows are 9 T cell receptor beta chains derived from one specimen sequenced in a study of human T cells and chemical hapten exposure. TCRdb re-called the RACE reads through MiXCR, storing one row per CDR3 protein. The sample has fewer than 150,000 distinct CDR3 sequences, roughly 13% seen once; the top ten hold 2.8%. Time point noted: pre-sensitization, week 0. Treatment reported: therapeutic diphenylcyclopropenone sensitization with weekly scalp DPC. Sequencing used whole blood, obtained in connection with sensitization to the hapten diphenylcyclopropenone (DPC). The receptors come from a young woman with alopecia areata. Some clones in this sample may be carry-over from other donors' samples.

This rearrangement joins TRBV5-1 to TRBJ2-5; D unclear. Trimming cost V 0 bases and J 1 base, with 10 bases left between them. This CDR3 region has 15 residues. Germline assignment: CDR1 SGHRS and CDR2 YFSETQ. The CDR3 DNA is TGCGCCAGCAGCTTGGGTTGGATACCCCAAGAGACCCAGTACTTC. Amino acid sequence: CASSLGWIPQETQYF.

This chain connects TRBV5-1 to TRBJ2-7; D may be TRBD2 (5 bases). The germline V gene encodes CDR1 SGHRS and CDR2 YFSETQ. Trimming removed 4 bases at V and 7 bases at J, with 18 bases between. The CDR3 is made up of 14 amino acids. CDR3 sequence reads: CASSGSGGPVEQYF. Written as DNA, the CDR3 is TGCGCCAGCAGCGGATCCGGCGGGCCAGTAGAGCAGTACTTC.

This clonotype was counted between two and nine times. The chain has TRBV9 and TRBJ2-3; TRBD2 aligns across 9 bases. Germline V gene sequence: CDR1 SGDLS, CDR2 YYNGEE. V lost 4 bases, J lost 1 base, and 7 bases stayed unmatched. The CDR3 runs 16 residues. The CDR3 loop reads CASSPRQRGGTDTQYF. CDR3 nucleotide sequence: TGTGCCAGCAGCCCCCGCCAGCGGGGGGGCACAGATACGCAGTATTTT.

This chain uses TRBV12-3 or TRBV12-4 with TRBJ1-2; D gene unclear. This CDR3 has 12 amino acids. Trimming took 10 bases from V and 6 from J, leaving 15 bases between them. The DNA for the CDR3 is TGTGCCAACCACGAGGGATCGGATGGCTACACCTTC. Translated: CANHEGSDGYTF.

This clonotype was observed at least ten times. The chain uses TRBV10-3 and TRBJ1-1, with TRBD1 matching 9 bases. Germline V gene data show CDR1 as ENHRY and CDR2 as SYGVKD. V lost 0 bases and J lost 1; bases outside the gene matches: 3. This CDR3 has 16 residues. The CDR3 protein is CAISESPGQGNTEAFF. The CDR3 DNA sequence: TGTGCCATCAGTGAGTCCCCGGGACAGGGGAACACTGAAGCTTTCTTT.

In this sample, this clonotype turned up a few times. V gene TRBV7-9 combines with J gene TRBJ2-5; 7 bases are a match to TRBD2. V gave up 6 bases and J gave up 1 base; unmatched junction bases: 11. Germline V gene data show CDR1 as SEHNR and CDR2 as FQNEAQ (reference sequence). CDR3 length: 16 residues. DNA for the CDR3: TGTGCCAGCAGTCCACTCAGCGGGGCAAGCCAAGAGACCCAGTACTTC. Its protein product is CASSPLSGASQETQYF.

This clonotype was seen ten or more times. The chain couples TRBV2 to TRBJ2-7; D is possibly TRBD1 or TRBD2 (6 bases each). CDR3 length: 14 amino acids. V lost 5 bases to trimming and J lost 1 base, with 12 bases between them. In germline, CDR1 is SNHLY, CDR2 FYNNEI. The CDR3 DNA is TGTGCCAGCAGTCGACAGGAGGGGTCCTACGAGCAGTACTTC. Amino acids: CASSRQEGSYEQYF.

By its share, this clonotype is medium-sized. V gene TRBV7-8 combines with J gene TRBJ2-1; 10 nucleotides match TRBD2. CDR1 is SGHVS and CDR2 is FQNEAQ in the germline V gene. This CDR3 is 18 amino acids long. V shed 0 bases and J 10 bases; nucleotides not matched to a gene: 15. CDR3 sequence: CASSLAFSTSGAPREQFF. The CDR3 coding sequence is TGTGCCAGCAGCTTAGCGTTTTCCACTAGCGGGGCTCCTAGGGAGCAGTTCTTC.

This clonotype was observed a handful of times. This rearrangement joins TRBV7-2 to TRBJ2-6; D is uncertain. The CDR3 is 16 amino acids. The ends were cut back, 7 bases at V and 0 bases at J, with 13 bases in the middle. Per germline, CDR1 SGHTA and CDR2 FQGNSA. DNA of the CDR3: TGTGCCAGCACCATCTCCAGCGTCTCTGGGGCCAACGTCCTGACTTTC. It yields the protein CASTISSVSGANVLTF.